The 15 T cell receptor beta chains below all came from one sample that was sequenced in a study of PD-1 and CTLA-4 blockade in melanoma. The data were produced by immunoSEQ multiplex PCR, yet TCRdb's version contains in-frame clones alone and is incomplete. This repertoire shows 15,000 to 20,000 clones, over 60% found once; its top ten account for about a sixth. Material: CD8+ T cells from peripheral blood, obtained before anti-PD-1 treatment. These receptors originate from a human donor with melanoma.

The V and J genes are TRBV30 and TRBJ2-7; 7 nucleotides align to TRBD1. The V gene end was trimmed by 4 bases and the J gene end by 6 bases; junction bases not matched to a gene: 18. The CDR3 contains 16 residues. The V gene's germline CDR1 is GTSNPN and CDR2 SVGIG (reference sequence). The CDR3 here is CAWTIQGSPYIGEQYF. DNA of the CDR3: TGTGCCTGGACCATACAGGGGAGCCCCTATATTGGCGAGCAGTACTTC.

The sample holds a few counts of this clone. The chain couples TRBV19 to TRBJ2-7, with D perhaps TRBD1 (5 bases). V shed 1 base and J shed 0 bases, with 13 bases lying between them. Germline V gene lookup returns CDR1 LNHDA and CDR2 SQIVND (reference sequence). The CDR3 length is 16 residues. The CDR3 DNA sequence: TGTGCCAGTAGTATAGGCTGGACACGTCTCTCCTACGAGCAGTACTTC. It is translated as CASSIGWTRLSYEQYF.

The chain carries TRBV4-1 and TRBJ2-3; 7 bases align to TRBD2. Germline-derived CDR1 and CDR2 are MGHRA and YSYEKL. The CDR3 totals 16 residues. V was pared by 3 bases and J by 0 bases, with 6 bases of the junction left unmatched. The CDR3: CASSQDTSESTDTQYF. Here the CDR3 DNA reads TGCGCCAGCAGCCAGGATACTAGCGAGAGCACAGATACGCAGTATTTT.

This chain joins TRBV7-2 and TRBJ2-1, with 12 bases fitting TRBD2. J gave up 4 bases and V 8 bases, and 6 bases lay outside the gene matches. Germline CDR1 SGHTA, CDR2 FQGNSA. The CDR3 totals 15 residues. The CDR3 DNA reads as TGTGCCAGCCGAAGGACTAGCGGGGCTTACAATGAGCAGTTCTTC. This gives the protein CASRRTSGAYNEQFF. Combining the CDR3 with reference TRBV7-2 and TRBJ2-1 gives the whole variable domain GAGVSQSPSNKVTEKGKDVELRCDPISGHTALYWYRQSLGQGLEFLIYFQGNSAPDKSGLPSDRFSAERTGGSVSTLTIQRTQQEDSAVYLCASRRTSGAYNEQFFGPGTRLTVL.

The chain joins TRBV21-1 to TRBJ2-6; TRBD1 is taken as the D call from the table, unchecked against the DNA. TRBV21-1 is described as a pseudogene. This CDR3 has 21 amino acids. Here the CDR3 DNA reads TGTGCCAGCAGCAAAGTTTCGGCAGGGGTAAACCTCCTGATTGGGGCCAACGTCCTGACTTTC. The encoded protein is CASSKVSAGVNLLIGANVLTF.

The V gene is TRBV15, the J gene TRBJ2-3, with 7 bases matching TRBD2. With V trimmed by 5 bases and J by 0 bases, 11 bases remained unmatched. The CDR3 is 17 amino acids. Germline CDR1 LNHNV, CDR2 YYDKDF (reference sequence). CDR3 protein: CATSRHPSGASTDTQYF. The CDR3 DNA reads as TGTGCCACCAGCCGCCATCCAAGCGGGGCAAGCACAGATACGCAGTATTTT.

CDR3 sequence reads: CASSWQALNNEQFF. In DNA form, the CDR3 reads TGTGCCAGTAGTTGGCAGGCGTTGAACAATGAGCAGTTCTTC. The chain employs TRBV19 and TRBJ2-1, with unresolved D. The CDR3 totals 14 residues. The germline V gene has CDR1 LNHDA and CDR2 SQIVND (reference sequence). Deletions cut 5 bases from V and 5 bases from J, with 13 bases between.

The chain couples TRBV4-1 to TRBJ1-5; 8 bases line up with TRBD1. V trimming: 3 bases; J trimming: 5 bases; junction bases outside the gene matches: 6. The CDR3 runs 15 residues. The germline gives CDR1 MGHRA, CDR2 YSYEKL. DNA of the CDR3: TGCGCCAGCAGCCAGCAGACAGGGGCATATCAGCCCCAGCATTTT. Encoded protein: CASSQQTGAYQPQHF.

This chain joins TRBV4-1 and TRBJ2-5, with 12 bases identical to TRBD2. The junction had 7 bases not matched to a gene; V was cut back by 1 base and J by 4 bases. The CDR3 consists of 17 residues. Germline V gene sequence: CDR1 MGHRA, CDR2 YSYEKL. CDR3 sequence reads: CASSQGLAGVYSETQYF. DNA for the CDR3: TGCGCCAGCAGCCAAGGACTAGCGGGAGTGTATTCAGAGACCCAGTACTTC.

The chain's CDR3 is CASSLEASGFYNEQFF. CDR3 bases: TGTGCCAGCAGCTTAGAGGCGAGCGGGTTTTACAATGAGCAGTTCTTC. The chain recombines TRBV11-2 with TRBJ2-1; TRBD2 is a possible D gene (6 bases). With 0 bases removed from V and 4 bases from J, the gap between germline ends came to 13 bases. The CDR3 loop spans 16 amino acids. Germline assignment: CDR1 SGHAT and CDR2 FQNNGV. The full variable domain, in which reference TRBV11-2 and TRBJ2-1 provide the parts outside the CDR3, is EAGVAQSPRYKIIEKRQSVAFWCNPISGHATLYWYQQILGQGPKLLIQFQNNGVVDDSQLPKDRFSAERLKGVDSTLKIQPAKLEDSAVYLCASSLEASGFYNEQFFGPGTRLTVL.

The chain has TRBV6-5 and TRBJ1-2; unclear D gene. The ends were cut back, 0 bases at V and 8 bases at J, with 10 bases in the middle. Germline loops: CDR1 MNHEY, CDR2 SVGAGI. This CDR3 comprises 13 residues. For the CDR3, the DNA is TGTGCCAGCAGTTACTCGATAGCCAAAGGCTACACCTTC. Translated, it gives CASSYSIAKGYTF.

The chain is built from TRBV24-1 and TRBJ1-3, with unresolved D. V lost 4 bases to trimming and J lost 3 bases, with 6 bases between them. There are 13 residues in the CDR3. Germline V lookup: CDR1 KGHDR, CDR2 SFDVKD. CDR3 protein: CATSEVGGNTIYF. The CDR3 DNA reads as TGTGCCACCAGTGAGGTAGGTGGAAACACCATATATTTT.

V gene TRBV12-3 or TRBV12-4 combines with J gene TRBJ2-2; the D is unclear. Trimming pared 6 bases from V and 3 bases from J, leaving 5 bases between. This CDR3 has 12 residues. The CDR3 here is CASRTYTGELFF. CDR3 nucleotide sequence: TGTGCCAGCAGGACCTACACCGGGGAGCTGTTTTTT.

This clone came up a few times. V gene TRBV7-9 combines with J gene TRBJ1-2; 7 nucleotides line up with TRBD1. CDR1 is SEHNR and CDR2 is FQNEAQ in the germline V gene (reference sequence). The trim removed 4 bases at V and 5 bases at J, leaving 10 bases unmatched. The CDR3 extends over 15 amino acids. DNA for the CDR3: TGTGCCAGCAGCTCAACGACAGGGACGTTGTATGGCTACACCTTC. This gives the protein CASSSTTGTLYGYTF.

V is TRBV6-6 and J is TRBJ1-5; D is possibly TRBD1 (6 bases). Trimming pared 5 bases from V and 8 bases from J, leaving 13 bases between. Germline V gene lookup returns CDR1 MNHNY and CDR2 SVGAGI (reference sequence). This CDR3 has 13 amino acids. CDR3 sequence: CASSPKGGEPQHF. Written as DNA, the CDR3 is TGTGCCAGCAGTCCCAAGGGGGGCGAGCCCCAGCATTTT.